These 19 T cell receptor beta chains originate from one sample sequenced in a study of control samples from healthy donors and cancer patients. Profiling relied on immunoSEQ multiplex PCR, and the TCRdb table lists in-frame clones only, not all of them. The sample contains approximately 100,000 clones, roughly 91% of which appear only once. Sequences were obtained from blood. These receptors were taken from a young man in good health.

The V call is TRBV10-2, the J call TRBJ1-5; D not resolved. From germline, CDR1 is WSHSY and CDR2 SAAADI. The CDR3 totals 14 residues. Trimming shortened V by 1 base and J by 4 bases, and 8 bases separated the two germline ends. The CDR3 spells CASSEYLENQPQHF. Written as DNA, the CDR3 is TGCGCCAGCAGTGAGTATCTAGAGAATCAGCCCCAGCATTTT.

This clone came up a few times. V and J are TRBV28 and TRBJ2-1, with 9 bases lining up with TRBD2. The ends lost 6 bases at V and 7 bases at J; junction bases unmatched: 19. CDR1 MDHEN and CDR2 SYDVKM come from the germline V gene. The CDR3 has 18 amino acids. The CDR3 DNA is TGTGCCAGCAGGAAAGGTCCGGGACTAGCCAAAAGACCGAATGAGCAGTTCTTC. Its translation is CASRKGPGLAKRPNEQFF.

This clone came up once. The J gene is TRBJ1-3, the V gene TRBV19, with D unclear. The length of the CDR3 is 15 residues. The germline CDR1 and CDR2 sequences are LNHDA and SQIVND (reference sequence). V shed 0 bases and J shed 0 bases, with 6 bases lying between them. Written as DNA, the CDR3 is TGTGCCAGTAGTATAGATTTGTCCTCTGGAAACACCATATATTTT. This sequence encodes CASSIDLSSGNTIYF. The full variable domain, its missing parts supplied by reference TRBV19 and TRBJ1-3, is DGGITQSPKYLFRKEGQNVTLSCEQNLNHDAMYWYRQDPGQGLRLIYYSQIVNDFQKGDIAEGYSVSREKKESFPLTVTSAQKNPTAFYLCASSIDLSSGNTIYFGEGSWLTVV.

CDR3 DNA: TGTGCCAGCAGTTTACAGGTCGACTCCTACGAGCAGTACTTC. Translated: CASSLQVDSYEQYF. V gene TRBV27 combines with J gene TRBJ2-7, with D unresolved. The CDR3 length is 14 residues. V was clipped by 2 bases and J by 0 bases, with 8 bases between them. Germline CDR1 and CDR2: MNHEY and SMNVEV (reference sequence).

This clone was detected only a few times. Here the CDR3 reads CAGWTSGTGELFF. CDR3 DNA sequence: TGTGCCGGGTGGACTAGCGGGACCGGGGAGCTGTTTTTT. The rearrangement joins TRBV2 to TRBJ2-2; 11 bases are a match to TRBD2. Germline values: CDR1 SNHLY, CDR2 FYNNEI. The CDR3 is made up of 13 amino acids. Trimming removed 11 bases from V and 5 bases from J; junction bases left unmatched: 4.

V gene TRBV19 combines with J gene TRBJ2-6; TRBD2 might be the D (7 bases). The CDR3 runs to 17 residues. Trimming stripped 3 bases from V and 2 bases from J, with 14 bases between. Germline lookup yields CDR1 LNHDA and CDR2 SQIVND (reference sequence). DNA of the CDR3: TGTGCCAGTAGTATCGGTTGGGGGGGGCCTGGGGCCAACGTCCTGACTTTC. Its protein is CASSIGWGGPGANVLTF.

The V and J genes are TRBV5-5 and TRBJ2-7; D gene ambiguous. Germline CDR1 is SGHKS and CDR2 is YYEKEE (reference sequence). CDR3 length: 15 amino acids. V lost 0 bases, J lost 1 base, and 11 bases lay in between. CDR3 loop: CASSLVPFGSYEQYF. The CDR3, as DNA: TGTGCCAGCAGCTTGGTCCCCTTTGGTTCCTACGAGCAGTACTTC.

The chain carries TRBV2 and TRBJ1-5; D unresolved. Germline V gene data show CDR1 as SNHLY and CDR2 as FYNNEI. This CDR3 spans 14 amino acids. The V end was cut by 6 bases, the J end by 0 bases, with 9 bases between. DNA of the CDR3: TGTGCCAGCAGCCTGGTCGATAGCAATCAGCCCCAGCATTTT. The encoded protein is CASSLVDSNQPQHF.

CDR3 sequence reads: CASSYGTVSPLHF. The CDR3 region has the DNA TGTGCCAGCAGTTACGGGACCGTTTCACCCCTCCACTTT. The chain has TRBV6-2 or TRBV6-3 and TRBJ1-6, with a weak D call TRBD1 (5 bases). Germline CDR1 and CDR2: MNHEY and SVGEGT. Trimming pared 2 bases from V and 9 bases from J, leaving 8 bases between. The CDR3 runs 13 residues.

The rearrangement uses TRBV18 and TRBJ1-2; TRBD1 is a possible D gene (5 bases). The CDR3 runs 15 residues. The germline V gene has CDR1 KGHSH and CDR2 LQKENI. V lost 4 bases, J lost 6 bases, and 18 bases lay in between. The CDR3 DNA is TGTGCCAGCTCACTCGACGATCTCAGGGAGGATGGCTACACCTTC. As protein: CASSLDDLREDGYTF. Full variable domain (rest looked up from reference TRBV18 and TRBJ1-2): NAGVMQNPRHLVRRRGQEARLRCSPMKGHSHVYWYRQLPEEGLKFMVYLQKENIIDESGMPKERFSAEFPKEGPSILRIQQVVRGDSAAYFCASSLDDLREDGYTFGSGTRLTVV.

In its sample, this clone was seen once. The chain is built from TRBV6-5 and TRBJ1-1, with D unclear. Germline V CDR1 and CDR2: MNHEY, SVGAGI. Trimming took off 6 bases at V and 5 bases at J, with 7 bases between the two ends. CDR3 length: 11 residues. This CDR3 is CASRVGTEAFF. The CDR3 region has the DNA TGTGCCAGCAGAGTGGGGACTGAAGCTTTCTTT.

The rearrangement uses TRBV19 and TRBJ1-4; no clear D. The germline V gene has CDR1 LNHDA and CDR2 SQIVND (reference sequence). This CDR3 spans 12 amino acids. V dropped 5 bases and J dropped 7 bases, with 8 bases sitting between them. The CDR3 DNA sequence: TGTGCCAGTAGTCTCCGGCTTGAAAAACTGTTTTTT. It specifies CASSLRLEKLFF.

The V call is TRBV6-5, the J call TRBJ2-1; the D is unclear. This CDR3 contains 15 residues. Trimming pared 2 bases from V and 3 bases from J, leaving 11 bases between. In germline, CDR1 is MNHEY, CDR2 SVGAGI. The DNA for the CDR3 is TGTGCCAGCAGTTACAACAGAGGAAACTACAATGAGCAGTTCTTC. The encoded protein is CASSYNRGNYNEQFF.

The genes are TRBV3-1 (or the pseudogene TRBV3-2) and TRBJ1-3; 8 bases are a match to TRBD1. After removal of 8 bases from V and 3 bases from J, the junction contained 6 bases not matched to a gene. Germline V gene sequence: CDR1 LGHDT, CDR2 YNNKEL (reference sequence). This CDR3 region has 14 residues. The CDR3 sequence is CASHGTGRGNTIYF. The CDR3 DNA follows: TGTGCCAGCCACGGGACAGGCCGTGGAAACACCATATATTTT.

This clone was seen only once. CDR3 DNA: TGTGCCAGCAGCTTAGGCTCTTCTAGCACAGATACGCAGTATTTT. This encodes CASSLGSSSTDTQYF. The V gene is TRBV7-2, the J gene TRBJ2-3; D gene ambiguous. Trimming took off 1 base at V and 0 bases at J, with 8 bases between the two ends. The CDR3 loop spans 15 amino acids. CDR1 is SGHTA, CDR2 FQGNSA, per germline.

This sequence joins TRBV9 and TRBJ2-2, with no clear D. Germline V gene data show CDR1 as SGDLS and CDR2 as YYNGEE. This CDR3 has 16 residues. V dropped 4 bases and J dropped 2 bases, with 15 bases sitting between them. The CDR3: CASSRSGLSNTGELFF. CDR3 in DNA: TGTGCCAGCAGCCGATCGGGCCTCTCAAACACCGGGGAGCTGTTTTTT.

The chain is built from TRBV18 and TRBJ2-5; no reliable D call. V was cut by 3 bases and J by 1 base, with 6 bases left in between. The CDR3 extends over 13 amino acids. Germline-derived CDR1 and CDR2 are KGHSH and LQKENI. The CDR3 nucleotides read TGTGCCAGCTCACCCACTGCCCAAGAGACCCAGTACTTC. Translated, it gives CASSPTAQETQYF.

The rearrangement joins TRBV7-8 to TRBJ2-2, with 13 bases aligning to TRBD2. This CDR3 spans 16 amino acids. CDR1 and CDR2 from the germline V gene are SGHVS and FQNEAQ. The trim removed 3 bases at V and 5 bases at J, leaving 3 bases unmatched. The CDR3 DNA follows: TGTGCCAGCAGCTTCGGACTAGCGGGAGTAACCGGGGAGCTGTTTTTT. This codes for CASSFGLAGVTGELFF.

This clone was detected only a few times. This chain joins TRBV6-5 and TRBJ1-6; D unresolved. With 0 bases removed from V and 9 bases from J, the gap between germline ends came to 6 bases. CDR3 size: 13 residues. In germline, CDR1 is MNHEY, CDR2 SVGAGI. CDR3 coding DNA: TGTGCCAGCAGTTACTCCTTCAGTTCACCCCTCCACTTT. Translation: CASSYSFSSPLHF.